This record covers a single TCR beta chain. Its antigen is not identified. The sample is drawn from a study of T cells in localized non-small cell lung cancer. Study outcomes and limitations: Median around 56 top-100 tumor clones were shared with paired adjacent lung. Investigators sequenced only a single tumor region, leaving heterogeneity possible.

This CDR3 contains 15 residues. Trimming shortened V by 7 bases and J by 3 bases, and 18 bases separated the two germline ends. Per germline, CDR1 SGHVS and CDR2 FQNEAQ. Clones were sequenced by immunoSEQ multiplex PCR, and TCRdb holds only the in-frame ones, with some missing. Here the sample spans approximately 80,000 clones, 70% to 90% being singletons. The chain links TRBV7-8 to TRBJ1-2; possibly TRBD1 for D (6 bases). The sample in question was peripheral blood, obtained before any cancer treatment. The clonotype comes from a female donor over 55 with stage I lung adenocarcinoma. DNA of the CDR3: TGTGCCAGCAACACCCGACAGGATTTCCACTATGGCTACACCTTC. Its translation: CASNTRQDFHYGYTF.